Described below is a single T cell receptor beta chain sequence and its context. The data were taken from a study of blood T cell repertoires in COVID-19. Some clones are missing from TCRdb's copy, which holds only in-frame ones; the method was immunoSEQ multiplex PCR. Among about 100,000 clones listed, around 90% were seen once. With 6 bases removed from V and 3 bases from J, the gap between germline ends came to 15 bases. CDR3 length: 14 amino acids. Per the germline V gene, CDR1 is MNHEY and CDR2 is SVGAGI. The sequencing input was peripheral blood. The receptor's source is a human donor with active COVID-19. The donor label of this sample is uncertain. The chain employs TRBV6-5 and TRBJ2-7, with D possibly TRBD2 on 5 matching bases. The CDR3 reads CASSGFGIGYEQYF. Written as DNA, the CDR3 is TGTGCCAGCAGCGGGTTCGGGATCGGCTACGAGCAGTACTTC.